A single sample gave rise to the 2 T cell receptor beta chains below, sequenced in a study of blood T cell repertoires in COVID-19. Using immunoSEQ multiplex PCR, the repertoire was profiled, and TCRdb retains in-frame clones only, with some absent. This sample has approximately 220,000 clones, with roughly four fifths found just once. Sample: peripheral blood. All receptors derive from a woman between 40 and 55 years old with active or convalescent COVID-19.

The chain has TRBV4-3 and TRBJ2-1; TRBD2 is a possible D gene (7 bases). The CDR3 has 16 residues. With 1 base removed from V and 6 bases from J, the gap between germline ends came to 16 bases. The germline CDR1 and CDR2 sequences are LGHNA and YSLEER. The CDR3 reads CASSQGVGGRGNEQFF. As DNA, the CDR3 is TGCGCCAGCAGCCAAGGGGTAGGGGGGAGGGGCAATGAGCAGTTCTTC.

The gene calls are TRBV11-2 and TRBJ2-2; 11 nucleotides agree with TRBD2. The CDR3 contains 15 residues. With V trimmed by 6 bases and J by 5 bases, 5 bases remained unmatched. CDR1 and CDR2 from the germline V gene are SGHAT and FQNNGV. CDR3 loop: CASSLGTSGTGELFF. In DNA form, the CDR3 reads TGTGCCAGCAGTTTGGGGACTAGCGGAACCGGGGAGCTGTTTTTT.